One sample yielded the 32 T cell receptor beta chains listed below, sequenced in a study of T-cell reconstitution after alpha-beta-depleted transplantation in children. This sample's TCRbeta library carried unique molecular identifier barcodes. Using its own MiXCR run on the PCR reads, TCRdb lists one record per CDR3 protein. This table holds around 960,000 distinct CDR3 sequences, about 29% found once. The material sequenced was PBMCs, mostly from graft donor cells, taken 360 days after TCRalphabeta/CD19-depleted stem cell transplant. These receptors originate from a boy younger than two who had a stem cell transplant for SCID, so the T cells may come from the graft donor.

V gene TRBV5-1 combines with J gene TRBJ2-1, with D tentatively TRBD1 (5 bases). V was shortened by 0 bases and J by 7 bases, with 11 bases between the two germline ends. This CDR3 region has 14 residues. CDR1 is SGHRS and CDR2 is YFSETQ in the germline V gene. Written as DNA, the CDR3 is TGCGCCAGCAGCTTGGGGACAATAGCTAATGAGCAGTTCTTC. The encoded protein is CASSLGTIANEQFF.

The chain couples TRBV28 to TRBJ2-7; TRBD1 aligns across 9 bases. This CDR3 contains 15 residues. V lost 8 bases to trimming and J lost 5 bases; unmatched junction nucleotides: 13. Germline CDR1 is MDHEN and CDR2 is SYDVKM. The CDR3 is CASGATGTGYHEQYF. CDR3 in DNA: TGTGCCAGCGGGGCGACGGGGACAGGGTACCACGAGCAGTACTTC.

The rearrangement uses TRBV6-5 and TRBJ2-3, with D possibly matching TRBD1 (6 bases). Germline V CDR1 and CDR2: MNHEY, SVGAGI. The V end lost 5 bases, the J end lost 2 bases, and 11 bases lay between the germline ends. The CDR3 has 14 amino acids. The CDR3 protein is CASSTRTATDTQYF. CDR3 nucleotide sequence: TGTGCCAGCAGTACTCGGACAGCCACAGATACGCAGTATTTT.

The rearrangement links TRBV29-1 to TRBJ2-5; 16 nucleotides align to TRBD2. V was clipped by 6 bases and J by 5 bases; unmatched bases: 6. CDR1 SQVTM and CDR2 ANQGSEA come from the germline V gene. The CDR3 spans 15 residues. The DNA for the CDR3 is TGCAGCGTGGGGACTAGCGGGGGGGCCAAGGAGACCCAGTACTTC. Protein product: CSVGTSGGAKETQYF.

Only a few counts were recorded for this clonotype. The DNA is left out, because the CDR3 cannot be placed on it with certainty; the CDR3 is given as TCRdb lists it. The rearrangement joins TRBV12-3 or TRBV12-4 to TRBJ2-3. The CDR3 spans 16 residues, counting both ends. The CDR3: CASSSSFVASTDTQYF.

V usage is TRBV10-2 and J usage is TRBJ1-3, with D unclear. In germline, CDR1 is WSHSY, CDR2 SAAADI. This CDR3 has 14 residues. The V end lost 3 bases, the J end lost 4 bases, and 10 bases lay between the germline ends. The CDR3 DNA reads as TGCGCCAGCAGTGACCCCGGACGAGGAAACACCATATATTTT. Translation: CASSDPGRGNTIYF.

This chain joins TRBV6-2 or TRBV6-3 and TRBJ1-5; 10 positions agree with TRBD1. CDR1 is MNHEY and CDR2 is SVGEGT in the germline V gene. The CDR3 is 18 residues long. The trim removed 5 bases at V and 1 base at J, leaving 11 bases unmatched. This CDR3 reads CASSPREGTGASNQPQHF. The CDR3 DNA follows: TGTGCCAGCAGTCCACGGGAAGGGACAGGGGCAAGCAATCAGCCCCAGCATTTT.

The V call is TRBV12-3 or TRBV12-4, the J call TRBJ2-1, with TRBD2 identical over 9 bases. The CDR3 is 12 amino acids. Germline trimming cut 6 bases from V and 11 bases from J; bases unmatched to any gene: 5. In DNA form, the CDR3 reads TGTGCCAGCAGCGGAGCGGGGGGAAAGCAGTTCTTC. Protein: CASSGAGGKQFF.

This clonotype has only one observation. This chain links TRBV29-1 with TRBJ2-1; 12 nucleotides agree with TRBD2. CDR3 length: 13 amino acids. From germline, CDR1 is SQVTM and CDR2 ANQGSEA. With 8 bases clipped from V and 7 bases from J, the junction kept 6 bases outside the gene matches. CDR3 sequence reads: CSTLAGGQNEQFF. The CDR3, as DNA: TGCAGCACTCTAGCGGGGGGGCAGAATGAGCAGTTCTTC.

V gene TRBV4-2 combines with J gene TRBJ1-2; D perhaps matches TRBD1 (5 bases). V was clipped by 1 base and J by 2 bases, with 20 bases between them. Germline V gene sequence: CDR1 LGHNA, CDR2 YNFKEQ. This CDR3 spans 18 amino acids. This chain's CDR3 is CASSQVPPQGVANYGYTF. In DNA form, the CDR3 reads TGTGCCAGCAGCCAAGTGCCCCCCCAAGGGGTTGCGAACTATGGCTACACCTTC.

The chain couples TRBV21-1 to TRBJ2-7. TRBV21-1 is described as a pseudogene. CDR3 length: 15 amino acids. As DNA, the CDR3 is TGTGCCAGCAGCAAAGACGCAGGGTGGACCTACGAGCAGTACTTC. It codes for CASSKDAGWTYEQYF.

This chain uses TRBV28 with TRBJ2-7; TRBD2 is a possible D gene (6 bases). This CDR3 region has 14 residues. The germline gives CDR1 MDHEN, CDR2 SYDVKM. V gave up 7 bases and J gave up 3 bases, with 16 bases separating them. CDR3 sequence reads: CASTPRLASYEQYF. CDR3 DNA: TGTGCCAGCACCCCCCGCCTAGCGAGCTACGAGCAGTACTTC.

This chain's CDR3 is CSAPRLAGGPGSRDTQYF. The CDR3 coding sequence is TGCAGTGCTCCCCGACTAGCGGGGGGGCCGGGGTCCCGGGATACGCAGTATTTT. The rearrangement joins TRBV20-1 to TRBJ2-3, with 14 positions matching TRBD2. Trimming took 5 bases from V and 6 from J; bases not matched to a gene: 16. CDR3 length: 18 residues. The germline CDR1 and CDR2 sequences are DFQATT and SNEGSKA (reference sequence).

This clonotype was found a few times. J is TRBJ1-5 and V is TRBV10-3; D call uncertain. The CDR3 length is 14 residues. Germline V gene lookup returns CDR1 ENHRY and CDR2 SYGVKD. The germline V and J ends were trimmed by 10 bases and 2 bases, with 15 bases remaining between them. The CDR3 DNA follows: TGTGCCACGGCAACGCCCGCAGGCAATCAGCCCCAGCATTTT. Translated: CATATPAGNQPQHF.

This chain joins TRBV10-2 and TRBJ2-7; no reliable D call. The CDR3 is 13 amino acids. V was trimmed by 6 bases and J by 5 bases, leaving 14 bases between them. Germline assignment: CDR1 WSHSY and CDR2 SAAADI. CDR3 in DNA: TGCGCCAGCAGGGAACTATCTTTCGACGAGCAGTACTTC. Protein sequence: CASRELSFDEQYF.

This clonotype was seen ten or more times. V and J are TRBV12-3 or TRBV12-4 and TRBJ2-4; 8 bases agree with TRBD2. J gave up 4 bases and V 6 bases, and 8 bases lay outside the gene matches. The CDR3 extends over 15 amino acids. CDR3 residues: CASSPAGLGKNIQYF. In DNA form, the CDR3 reads TGTGCCAGCAGCCCGGCGGGACTAGGAAAAAACATTCAGTACTTC.

This clonotype was recorded a few times. The chain is built from TRBV12-3 or TRBV12-4 and TRBJ2-7, with 7 bases matching TRBD1. Trimming took 0 bases from V and 3 from J; bases not matched to a gene: 14. There are 18 residues in the CDR3. The DNA of the CDR3 is TGTGCCAGCAGTTTAGCGCATTGGGCCCGACAGGGCTACTACGAGCAGTACTTC. It codes for CASSLAHWARQGYYEQYF.

V gene TRBV20-1 combines with J gene TRBJ1-5; no reliable D call. CDR1 and CDR2 from the germline V gene are DFQATT and SNEGSKA (reference sequence). The CDR3 is 15 residues long. Deletions cut 2 bases from V and 1 base from J, with 12 bases between. As DNA, the CDR3 is TGCAGTGCTAGATCGACCCTAACAAGCAATCAGCCCCAGCATTTT. Its translation is CSARSTLTSNQPQHF.

This clonotype was counted a few times. This chain links TRBV6-2 or TRBV6-3 with TRBJ2-3; weak D call: TRBD1 (6 bases). Looked up from germline, CDR1 is MNHEY and CDR2 is SVGEGT. The CDR3 contains 16 residues. Trimming removed 1 base at V and 2 bases at J, with 13 bases between. The CDR3 nucleotides are TGTGCCAGCAGTTACTGGGACACTACATTCACAGATACGCAGTATTTT. Translating gives CASSYWDTTFTDTQYF.

The chain is built from TRBV3-1 and TRBJ2-4; 7 bases are a match to TRBD2. Trimming cost V 0 bases and J 3 bases; bases outside gene matches: 11. CDR1 LGHDT and CDR2 YNNKEL come from the germline V gene (reference sequence). The CDR3 runs 18 residues. The CDR3 DNA sequence: TGTGCCAGCAGCCAAGAGAGCCGTAGCGGGCTGGGCAAAAACATTCAGTACTTC. Translating gives CASSQESRSGLGKNIQYF.

This clonotype has a handful of counts. The rearrangement uses TRBV12-3 or TRBV12-4 and TRBJ1-1; D is uncertain. The CDR3 has 14 amino acids. V was shortened by 5 bases and J by 6 bases, with 16 bases between the two germline ends. CDR3 region: CASSLRAQSSEAFF. DNA for the CDR3: TGTGCCAGCAGTCTACGGGCGCAGTCCTCTGAAGCTTTCTTT.

This chain connects TRBV5-1 to TRBJ2-7, with D perhaps given as TRBD1 or TRBD2 (5 bases each). Germline CDR1 reads SGHRS; CDR2 reads YFSETQ. V was trimmed by 5 bases and J by 2 bases, leaving 14 bases between them. This CDR3 contains 14 residues. The chain's CDR3 is CASRLRDGTYEQYF. CDR3 DNA sequence: TGCGCCAGCAGACTCCGGGACGGAACCTACGAGCAGTACTTC.

The gene calls are TRBV18 and TRBJ1-4; 7 bases agree with TRBD1. V gave up 5 bases and J gave up 6 bases; unmatched junction bases: 6. This CDR3 has 14 residues. Germline V gene data show CDR1 as KGHSH and CDR2 as LQKENI. CDR3 sequence: CASSSGQFDEKLFF. DNA for the CDR3: TGTGCCAGCTCATCGGGACAGTTTGATGAAAAACTGTTTTTT.

CDR3 amino acids: CASSPLFGIVGEQFF. DNA of the CDR3: TGTGCCAGCAGCCCGCTTTTCGGTATCGTCGGTGAGCAGTTCTTC. The chain has TRBV3-1 and TRBJ2-1; D call uncertain. The V gene lost 4 bases and the J gene lost 9 bases, with 19 bases spanning the gap. Germline CDR1 is LGHDT and CDR2 is YNNKEL (reference sequence). CDR3 length: 15 amino acids.

CDR3: CASSQGVEPYNEQFF. The CDR3 DNA sequence: TGCGCCAGCAGCCAAGGTGTCGAGCCCTACAATGAGCAGTTCTTC. This chain uses TRBV4-1 with TRBJ2-1; D not certain. Germline-derived CDR1 and CDR2 are MGHRA and YSYEKL. Trimming removed 1 base at V and 2 bases at J, with 9 bases between. This CDR3 comprises 15 residues.

This clonotype has a handful of counts. The chain joins TRBV6-1 to TRBJ2-7; 8 bases are a match to TRBD1. CDR1 and CDR2 from the germline V gene are MNHNS and SASEGT. J lost 4 bases, V lost 7 bases, and 9 bases had no gene match. The CDR3 covers 14 residues. CDR3 in DNA: TGTGCCAGCATCAAAACAGGGGGTTGGTACGAGCAGTACTTC. Its protein product is CASIKTGGWYEQYF.

The rearrangement joins TRBV4-1 to TRBJ2-7; D ambiguous. Germline V lookup: CDR1 MGHRA, CDR2 YSYEKL. Trimming stripped 3 bases from V and 0 bases from J, with 6 bases between. The CDR3 spans 13 residues. Here the CDR3 reads CASSHADSYEQYF. The CDR3 bases are TGCGCCAGCAGCCACGCAGACTCCTACGAGCAGTACTTC.

The chain is built from TRBV4-1 and TRBJ2-1; TRBD1 matches at 11 bases. Trimming at V came to 1 base and at J to 9 bases, leaving 8 bases not matched to a gene. The length of the CDR3 is 16 residues. Germline V gene sequence: CDR1 MGHRA, CDR2 YSYEKL. CDR3 residues: CASSQGPGTGGSEQFF. The DNA of the CDR3 is TGCGCCAGCAGCCAAGGCCCCGGGACAGGGGGAAGTGAGCAGTTCTTC.

This chain uses TRBV13 with TRBJ1-1, with TRBD1 identical over 7 bases. V gave up 5 bases and J gave up 0 bases; unmatched junction bases: 9. Per germline, CDR1 PRHDT and CDR2 FYEKMQ (reference sequence). This CDR3 spans 16 amino acids. Written as DNA, the CDR3 is TGTGCCAGCAGCGACGTAACCGGGACAGTGAACACTGAAGCTTTCTTT. It translates to CASSDVTGTVNTEAFF.

In this sample, this clonotype turned up a few times. V usage is TRBV12-3 or TRBV12-4 and J usage is TRBJ2-5, with TRBD1 matching over 10 bases. This CDR3 has 15 residues. The V gene end was trimmed by 5 bases and the J gene end by 5 bases; junction bases not matched to a gene: 8. The CDR3 DNA follows: TGTGCCAGCAGTATCGGACAGGGGGTTCGGGAGACCCAGTACTTC. Amino acids: CASSIGQGVRETQYF.

This clonotype has at least ten counts. The chain recombines TRBV7-2 with TRBJ1-3; the D is unclear. The ends were cut back, 5 bases at V and 0 bases at J, with 11 bases in the middle. The CDR3 spans 15 residues. CDR1 and CDR2 from the germline V gene are SGHTA and FQGNSA. CDR3 sequence (DNA): TGTGCCAGCAGCCTGTGGACGCCCTCTGGAAACACCATATATTTT. This gives the protein CASSLWTPSGNTIYF.

This clonotype was counted many times. J is TRBJ2-1 and V is TRBV7-9, with D unresolved. This CDR3 region has 10 residues. CDR1 and CDR2 from the germline V gene are SEHNR and FQNEAQ (reference sequence). V lost 8 bases and J lost 6, with 5 bases in between. CDR3 sequence (DNA): TGTGCCAGCGGTGGCAATGAGCAGTTCTTC. It is translated as CASGGNEQFF.